One and the same sample provided the 30 T cell receptor beta chains below, sequenced in a study of cytomegalovirus exposure and HLA in healthy donors. The PCR contained 60 Vbeta and 13 Jbeta primers. Sequencing was performed with immunoSEQ multiplex PCR; in TCRdb, only in-frame clones are kept and a portion is missing. Among 200,000 to 250,000 clones listed, more than 65% were seen once. Sequences were obtained from PBMCs. All receptors come from a man in his late teens or twenties in good health and CMV-seronegative.

This chain links TRBV5-4 with TRBJ1-2, with D possibly TRBD1 on 5 matching bases. The CDR3 is 18 amino acids. Looked up from germline, CDR1 is SGHNT and CDR2 is YYREEE (reference sequence). V was shortened by 1 base and J by 2 bases, with 21 bases between the two germline ends. CDR3 loop: CASSLLLGLAGRNYGYTF. CDR3 nucleotide sequence: TGTGCCAGCAGCTTGTTATTGGGTTTGGCAGGGCGCAACTATGGCTACACCTTC.

This chain joins TRBV6-1 and TRBJ1-3, with 7 nucleotides matching TRBD1. Germline lookup yields CDR1 MNHNS and CDR2 SASEGT. This CDR3 contains 17 residues. V lost 4 bases to trimming and J lost 2 bases; unmatched junction nucleotides: 11. CDR3 amino acids: CASSVETGWTAGNTIYF. In nucleotides, the CDR3 is TGTGCCAGCAGTGTGGAGACAGGGTGGACGGCTGGAAACACCATATATTTT.

CDR3 residues: CRAVRGRGAFF. The DNA of the CDR3 is TGCAGAGCCGTCAGGGGTCGGGGAGCTTTCTTT. The rearrangement joins TRBV29-1 to TRBJ1-1, with D possibly matching TRBD1 (6 bases). The germline V gene encodes CDR1 SQVTM and CDR2 ANQGSEA. The CDR3 is made up of 11 amino acids.

The CDR3 nucleotides are TGTGCCAGCAGCCCCGGACAGGGGGCGCCTGGCTACACCTTC. Amino acid sequence: CASSPGQGAPGYTF. V is TRBV5-6 and J is TRBJ1-2, with TRBD1 matching 11 bases. This CDR3 contains 14 residues. Germline V gives CDR1 SGHDT, CDR2 YYEEEE. V lost 4 bases, J lost 7 bases, and 6 bases stayed unmatched.

The chain recombines TRBV19 with TRBJ2-6; no clear D. Germline lookup yields CDR1 LNHDA and CDR2 SQIVND (reference sequence). The CDR3 loop spans 14 amino acids. The V gene lost 4 bases and the J gene lost 4 bases, with 8 bases spanning the gap. The CDR3 loop is CASSTPAGANVLTF. The CDR3, as DNA: TGTGCCAGTAGTACCCCTGCGGGGGCCAACGTCCTGACTTTC. The full variable domain, its missing parts supplied by reference TRBV19 and TRBJ2-6, is DGGITQSPKYLFRKEGQNVTLSCEQNLNHDAMYWYRQDPGQGLRLIYYSQIVNDFQKGDIAEGYSVSREKKESFPLTVTSAQKNPTAFYLCASSTPAGANVLTFGAGSRLTVL.

This chain uses TRBV7-3 with TRBJ1-3; no clear D. The CDR3 runs 17 residues. Trimming left V 2 bases short and J 0 bases short, with 14 bases between. The germline V gene has CDR1 SGHTA and CDR2 FQGTGA. In DNA, the CDR3 is TGTGCCAGCAGCTTACAGGCCGGAGGCGACTCTGGAAACACCATATATTTT. Its protein is CASSLQAGGDSGNTIYF.

This chain joins TRBV10-3 and TRBJ2-7, with a tentative D call TRBD2 (6 bases). Germline lookup yields CDR1 ENHRY and CDR2 SYGVKD. The CDR3 is made up of 11 amino acids. Trimming shortened V by 10 bases and J by 4 bases, and 11 bases separated the two germline ends. The CDR3 DNA sequence: TGTGCCACCTCACGGGAGTACGAGCAGTACTTC. It codes for CATSREYEQYF.

The chain joins TRBV30 to TRBJ1-1, with unresolved D. Trimming shortened V by 4 bases and J by 4 bases, and 13 bases separated the two germline ends. The CDR3 length is 13 residues. Germline V gives CDR1 GTSNPN, CDR2 SVGIG (reference sequence). CDR3 bases: TGTGCCTGGACCGGGAGGGTGCTCACTGAAGCTTTCTTT. This translates into CAWTGRVLTEAFF.

This chain uses TRBV7-9 with TRBJ2-1, with 7 bases fitting TRBD1. Germline CDR1 SEHNR, CDR2 FQNEAQ (reference sequence). The V segment lost 6 bases and the J segment 5 bases; nucleotides outside the gene matches: 4. The length of the CDR3 is 13 residues. The CDR3 sequence: CASRHRGHNEQFF. The CDR3 DNA sequence: TGTGCCAGCAGACACAGGGGTCACAATGAGCAGTTCTTC.

The genes are TRBV16 and TRBJ1-5; 7 bases agree with TRBD1. The CDR3 length is 16 residues. The J segment lost 6 bases and the V segment lost 1 base, leaving 9 bases of the junction unmatched. CDR1 is KGHSY, CDR2 FQNENV, per germline. This chain's CDR3 is CASSQFDGQGGQPQHF. CDR3 nucleotides: TGTGCCAGCAGCCAATTTGATGGGCAGGGGGGTCAGCCCCAGCATTTT.

This clone was seen a handful of times. V gene TRBV9 combines with J gene TRBJ2-1, with D perhaps matching TRBD1 (5 bases). The CDR3 spans 12 residues. Per the germline V gene, CDR1 is SGDLS and CDR2 is YYNGEE. The V gene lost 3 bases and the J gene lost 4 bases, with 5 bases spanning the gap. CDR3 coding DNA: TGTGCCAGCAGCGCAGGGTACAATGAGCAGTTCTTC. It specifies CASSAGYNEQFF.

This sequence joins TRBV15 and TRBJ2-4; no reliable D call. V lost 0 bases and J 0 bases, leaving 15 bases between the germline ends. Germline CDR1 is LNHNV and CDR2 is YYDKDF (reference sequence). This CDR3 is built from 18 residues. The chain's CDR3 is CATSRDRKRIIAKNIQYF. The CDR3 bases are TGTGCCACCAGCAGAGATCGTAAGCGTATAATAGCCAAAAACATTCAGTACTTC.

The V and J genes are TRBV2 and TRBJ1-1; D remains ambiguous. The germline V and J ends were trimmed by 2 bases and 11 bases, with 12 bases remaining between them. This CDR3 has 12 amino acids. Per germline, CDR1 SNHLY and CDR2 FYNNEI. The CDR3 DNA is TGTGCCAGCAGTGAACGGGAGGTACAGGCTTTCTTT. This translates into CASSEREVQAFF.

V and J are TRBV6-5 and TRBJ1-1, with 10 bases identical to TRBD1. CDR3 length equals 13 residues. Germline V gene lookup returns CDR1 MNHEY and CDR2 SVGAGI. The J segment lost 7 bases and the V segment lost 6 bases, leaving 5 bases of the junction unmatched. CDR3 protein: CASRWTGGHEAFF. DNA for the CDR3: TGTGCCAGCAGGTGGACAGGGGGTCATGAAGCTTTCTTT.

This clone was recorded once. V and J are TRBV5-1 and TRBJ2-1; TRBD2 matches at 10 bases. Per germline, CDR1 SGHRS and CDR2 YFSETQ. The V and J ends lost 2 bases and 8 bases, in that order; junction bases with no gene match: 4. This CDR3 contains 14 residues. CDR3 residues: CASSFLAGVDEQFF. As DNA, the CDR3 is TGCGCCAGCAGCTTCCTAGCGGGAGTCGATGAGCAGTTCTTC.

The chain employs TRBV9 and TRBJ1-2, with D perhaps TRBD1 (5 bases). Trimming cost V 2 bases and J 0 bases, with 11 bases left between them. Germline V gene lookup returns CDR1 SGDLS and CDR2 YYNGEE. The CDR3 is made up of 15 amino acids. The CDR3 sequence is CASSVSVGPNYGYTF. CDR3 sequence (DNA): TGTGCCAGCAGCGTTTCAGTGGGGCCTAACTATGGCTACACCTTC.

This clone appeared a few times. The V and J genes are TRBV29-1 and TRBJ1-1; maybe TRBD1 (6 bases). There are 11 residues in the CDR3. V was shortened by 6 bases and J by 4 bases, with 9 bases between the two germline ends. Per germline, CDR1 SQVTM and CDR2 ANQGSEA. DNA for the CDR3: TGCAGCGTGCGAGGGGGCACTGAAGCTTTCTTT. It encodes CSVRGGTEAFF.

The J gene is TRBJ2-3, the V gene TRBV9; 16 bases agree with TRBD2. The CDR3 has 20 amino acids. Germline assignment: CDR1 SGDLS and CDR2 YYNGEE. Trimming cost V 0 bases and J 2 bases; bases outside gene matches: 9. CDR3 residues: CASSVATPGTSGRATDTQYF. The CDR3 coding sequence is TGTGCCAGCAGCGTAGCCACTCCCGGGACTAGCGGGAGGGCCACAGATACGCAGTATTTT.

This chain uses TRBV30 with TRBJ1-5, with 7 bases identical to TRBD1. This CDR3 has 15 residues. V lost 3 bases, J lost 4 bases, and 9 bases stayed unmatched. CDR1 is GTSNPN and CDR2 is SVGIG in the germline V gene (reference sequence). The CDR3 DNA follows: TGTGCCTGGAGCGAAGCGACAGGGTGGAATCAGCCCCAGCATTTT. It is translated as CAWSEATGWNQPQHF.

This clone was detected only once. V gene TRBV28 combines with J gene TRBJ1-4, with TRBD1 matching 8 bases. Germline CDR1 MDHEN, CDR2 SYDVKM. The CDR3 contains 15 residues. V was clipped by 3 bases and J by 13 bases; unmatched bases: 13. The CDR3, as DNA: TGTGCCAGCAGTTTGTCTCCCGGGACAGGACAGAGACTGTTTTTT. Its protein product is CASSLSPGTGQRLFF. Drawing the rest from reference TRBV28 and TRBJ1-4, the complete variable domain is DVKVTQSSRYLVKRTGEKVFLECVQDMDHENMFWYRQDPGLGLRLIYFSYDVKMKEKGDIPEGYSVSREKKERFSLILESASTNQTSMYLCASSLSPGTGQRLFFGSGTQLSVL.

J is TRBJ2-2 and V is TRBV6-5; 7 nucleotides align to TRBD2. CDR1 and CDR2 from the germline V gene are MNHEY and SVGAGI. After removal of 6 bases from V and 4 bases from J, the junction contained 8 bases not matched to a gene. The CDR3 spans 15 residues. DNA of the CDR3: TGTGCCAGCAGCCGAACGGGAGGAGGCACCGGGGAGCTGTTTTTT. Translation: CASSRTGGGTGELFF.

This clone was observed a single time. This specimen includes other DNA sequences encoding the same CDR3. J is TRBJ1-3 and V is TRBV30, with D possibly being TRBD1 (6 bases). Germline CDR1 is GTSNPN and CDR2 is SVGIG (reference sequence). V was shortened by 1 base and J by 4 bases, with 8 bases between the two germline ends. CDR3 size: 13 residues. CDR3 in DNA: TGTGCCTGGAGTGGGGGGACAGGAAACACCATATATTTT. Translated, it gives CAWSGGTGNTIYF.

The rearrangement uses TRBV11-2 and TRBJ1-6, with D possibly matching TRBD1 (5 bases). The CDR3 is made up of 14 amino acids. V gave up 1 base and J gave up 10 bases, with 11 bases separating them. Germline V gene lookup returns CDR1 SGHAT and CDR2 FQNNGV. CDR3 protein: CASSLAGDGSPLHF. The CDR3 nucleotides are TGTGCCAGCAGCTTAGCGGGGGACGGATCACCCCTCCACTTT.

The chain couples TRBV11-1 to TRBJ2-7; 8 nucleotides agree with TRBD1. The germline gives CDR1 SGHAT, CDR2 FQDESV (reference sequence). This CDR3 has 18 residues. Unmatched junction bases numbered 14, after V lost 1 base and J lost 3 bases. The CDR3 loop reads CASSLEFSRTGKFYEQYF. The CDR3 DNA sequence: TGTGCCAGCAGCTTAGAATTCTCCCGGACAGGGAAGTTCTACGAGCAGTACTTC.

This chain uses TRBV4-2 with TRBJ2-7; 7 positions match TRBD2. Losses at the gene ends were 0 bases for V and 5 bases for J; bases not matched to a gene: 10. The CDR3 consists of 16 residues. Per germline, CDR1 LGHNA and CDR2 YNFKEQ. The CDR3 spells CASSQDTGGGSNEQYF. CDR3 coding DNA: TGTGCCAGCAGCCAAGATACGGGGGGAGGGTCGAACGAGCAGTACTTC.

The chain uses TRBV29-1 and TRBJ2-2; TRBD2 is a possible D gene (6 bases). The germline V gene has CDR1 SQVTM and CDR2 ANQGSEA. Trimming shortened V by 7 bases and J by 1 base, and 13 bases separated the two germline ends. This CDR3 has 14 residues. The CDR3 sequence: CSAHLGGNTGELFF. DNA for the CDR3: TGCAGCGCCCACCTGGGGGGGAACACCGGGGAGCTGTTTTTT.

The chain couples TRBV7-8 to TRBJ2-1; 7 bases agree with TRBD2. CDR3 length: 15 residues. Per the germline V gene, CDR1 is SGHVS and CDR2 is FQNEAQ. The junction had 9 bases not matched to a gene; V was cut back by 2 bases and J by 8 bases. The CDR3 sequence: CASSLRDAAGDEQFF. CDR3 coding DNA: TGTGCCAGCAGCTTACGGGACGCCGCGGGGGATGAGCAGTTCTTC. The full variable domain, completed using reference TRBV7-8 and TRBJ2-1, is GAGVSQSPRYKVAKRGQDVALRCDPISGHVSLFWYQQALGQGPEFLTYFQNEAQLDKSGLPSDRFFAERPEGSVSTLKIQRTQQEDSAVYLCASSLRDAAGDEQFFGPGTRLTVL.

The chain carries TRBV11-3 and TRBJ2-3; TRBD2 matches at 13 bases. The CDR3 consists of 16 residues. Germline assignment: CDR1 SGHNT and CDR2 YENEEA. V was clipped by 5 bases and J by 5 bases; unmatched bases: 7. The CDR3 nucleotides read TGTGCCAGCAGCCGCGGACTAGCGGGAGTTGGAGATACGCAGTATTTT. It encodes CASSRGLAGVGDTQYF.

V and J are TRBV10-3 and TRBJ2-7; 9 nucleotides agree with TRBD1. The germline gives CDR1 ENHRY, CDR2 SYGVKD. V shed 6 bases, J shed 6 bases, and the junction held 15 bases outside the gene matches. The CDR3 has 16 residues. Written as DNA, the CDR3 is TGTGCCATCAGCTCGGGACAGGGCATCTCGGTTCTCGAGCAGTACTTC. Its translation is CAISSGQGISVLEQYF.

The chain carries TRBV7-2 and TRBJ1-2; TRBD1 matches 8 bases. V dropped 5 bases and J dropped 1; count of bases not matched to a gene: 6. The CDR3 sequence is 15 residues long. The germline V gene encodes CDR1 SGHTA and CDR2 FQGNSA. Here the CDR3 DNA reads TGTGCCAGCAGCGCCGGACAGGGCTTTAACTATGGCTACACCTTC. Protein product: CASSAGQGFNYGYTF.